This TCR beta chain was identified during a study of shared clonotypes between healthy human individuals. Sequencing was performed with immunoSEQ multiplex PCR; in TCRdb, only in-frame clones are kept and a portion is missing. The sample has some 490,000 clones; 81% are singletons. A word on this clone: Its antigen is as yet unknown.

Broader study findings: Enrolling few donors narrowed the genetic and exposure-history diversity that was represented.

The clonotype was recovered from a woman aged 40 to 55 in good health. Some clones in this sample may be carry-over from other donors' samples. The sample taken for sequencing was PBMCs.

CDR3 sequence (DNA): TGCGCCAGCAGCTTGGCCTCAACAACTAATGAAAAACTGTTTTTT. This sequence encodes CASSLASTTNEKLFF. This sequence joins TRBV5-1 and TRBJ1-4, with D uncertain. Trimming shortened V by 0 bases and J by 0 bases, and 6 bases separated the two germline ends. Germline values: CDR1 SGHRS, CDR2 YFSETQ. The CDR3 contains 15 residues.